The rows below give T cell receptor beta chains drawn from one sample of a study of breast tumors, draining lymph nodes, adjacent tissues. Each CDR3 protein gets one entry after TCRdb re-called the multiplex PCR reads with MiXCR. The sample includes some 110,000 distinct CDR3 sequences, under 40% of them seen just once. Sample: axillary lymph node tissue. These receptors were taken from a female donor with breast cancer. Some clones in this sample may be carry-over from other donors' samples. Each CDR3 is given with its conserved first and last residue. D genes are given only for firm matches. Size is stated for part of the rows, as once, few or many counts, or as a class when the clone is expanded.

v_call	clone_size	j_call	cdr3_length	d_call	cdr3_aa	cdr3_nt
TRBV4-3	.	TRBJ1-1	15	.	CASSHRENSNTEVFF	TGCGCCAGCAGCCACAGGGAGAACTCGAACACTGAAGTTTTCTTT
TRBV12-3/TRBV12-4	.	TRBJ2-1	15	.	CASSLAGGRDNEQFF	TGTGCCAGCAGCCTTGCCGGGGGGCGCGACAATGAGCAGTTCTTC
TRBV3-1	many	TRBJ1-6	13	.	CASSRQIVGALHF	TGTGCCAGCAGCCGCCAAATCGTCGGGGCCCTCCACTTT
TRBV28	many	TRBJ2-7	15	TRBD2	CASHPHAGGAYEQYF	TGTGCCAGCCATCCCCACGCGGGAGGGGCCTACGAGCAGTACTTC
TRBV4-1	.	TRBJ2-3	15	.	CASSQEGGVYNEQYF	TGCGCCAGCAGCCAAGAGGGCGGGGTTTACAATGAGCAGTATTTT
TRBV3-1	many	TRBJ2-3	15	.	CASSQERASTDTQYF	TGTGCCAGCAGCCAAGAAAGGGCCAGCACAGATACGCAGTATTTT
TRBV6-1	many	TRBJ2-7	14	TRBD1	CASRERDRGYEQYF	TGTGCCAGCAGAGAAAGGGACAGGGGTTACGAGCAGTACTTC
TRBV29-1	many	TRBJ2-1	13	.	CSVETTSYNEQFF	TGCAGCGTTGAGACTACAAGCTACAATGAGCAGTTCTTC
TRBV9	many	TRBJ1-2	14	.	CASSVGQGRDGYTF	TGTGCCAGCAGCGTAGGCCAGGGGCGGGATGGCTACACCTTC
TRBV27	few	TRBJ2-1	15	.	CASSPLLSSLNEQFF	TGTGCCAGCAGTCCACTCCTCTCTTCTCTCAATGAGCAGTTCTTC
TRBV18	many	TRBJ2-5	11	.	CASSPQKTQYF	TGTGCCAGCTCACCACAAAAGACCCAGTACTTC
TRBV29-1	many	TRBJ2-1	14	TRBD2	CSVPGLAVYNEQFF	TGCAGCGTTCCTGGACTAGCGGTCTACAATGAGCAGTTCTTC
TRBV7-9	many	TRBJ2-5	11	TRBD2	CATARGETQYF	TGTGCCACAGCGCGGGGGGAGACCCAGTACTTC
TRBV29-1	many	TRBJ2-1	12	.	CSVRWGLDEQFF	TGCAGCGTTCGTTGGGGGTTGGATGAGCAGTTCTTC
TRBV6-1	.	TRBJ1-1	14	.	CASSERGGPTEAFF	TGTGCCAGCAGTGAACGGGGGGGCCCGACTGAAGCTTTCTTT
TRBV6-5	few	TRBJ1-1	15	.	CASSYSGVVSTEAFF	TGTGCCAGCAGTTACTCTGGGGTAGTGAGCACTGAAGCTTTCTTT
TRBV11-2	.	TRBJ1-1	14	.	CASSLAQGYTEAFF	TGTGCCAGCAGCTTAGCTCAGGGATACACTGAAGCTTTCTTT
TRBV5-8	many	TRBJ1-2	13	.	CASSLGLSYGYTF	TGTGCCAGCAGCTTGGGGTTGAGCTATGGCTACACCTTC
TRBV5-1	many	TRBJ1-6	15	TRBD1	CASSLAGQENSPLHF	TGCGCCAGCAGCTTGGCGGGACAGGAAAATTCACCCCTCCACTTT
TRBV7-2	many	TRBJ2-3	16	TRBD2	CASSLAGEGLADTQYF	TGTGCCAGCAGCTTGGCGGGGGAGGGCCTGGCAGATACGCAGTATTTT
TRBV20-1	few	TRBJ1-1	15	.	CSARDLLRGTPEAFF	TGCAGTGCTAGAGATCTTCTCAGGGGTACCCCTGAAGCTTTCTTT
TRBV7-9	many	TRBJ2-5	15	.	CASSSPLDLKETQYF	TGTGCCAGCAGCTCCCCTCTCGACCTGAAAGAGACCCAGTACTTC
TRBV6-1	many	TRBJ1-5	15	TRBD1	CASSRTGESNQPQHF	TGTGCCAGCAGTCGGACAGGGGAGAGCAATCAGCCCCAGCATTTT
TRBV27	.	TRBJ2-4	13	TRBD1	CASSPGQGIIQYF	TGTGCCAGCAGCCCAGGACAGGGGATCATTCAGTACTTC
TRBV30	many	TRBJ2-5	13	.	CAWNPTSRQTQYF	TGTGCCTGGAATCCAACTAGTCGGCAGACCCAGTACTTC
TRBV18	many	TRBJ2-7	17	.	CASSPFRLSGEYYEQYF	TGTGCCAGCTCACCATTTCGTCTATCTGGGGAGTACTACGAGCAGTACTTC
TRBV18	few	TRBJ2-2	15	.	CASSPALETTGELFF	TGTGCCAGCTCACCCGCTTTGGAGACCACCGGGGAGCTGTTTTTT
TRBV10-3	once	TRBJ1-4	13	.	CAISAATNEKLFF	TGTGCCATCAGTGCTGCAACTAATGAAAAACTGTTTTTT
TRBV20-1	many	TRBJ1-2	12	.	CSARGGEGGYTF	TGCAGTGCTAGAGGGGGTGAGGGTGGCTACACCTTC
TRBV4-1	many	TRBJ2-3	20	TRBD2	CASSQAVQFLGTSVTDTQYF	TGCGCCAGCAGCCAAGCTGTACAGTTCCTGGGGACTAGCGTCACAGATACGCAGTATTTT
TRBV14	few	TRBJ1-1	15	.	CASSQGRAVGLEAFF	TGTGCCAGCAGCCAAGGGAGGGCAGTTGGGCTTGAAGCTTTCTTT
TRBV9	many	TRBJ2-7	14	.	CASSVEGVPYEQYF	TGTGCCAGCAGCGTAGAAGGGGTCCCCTACGAGCAGTACTTC
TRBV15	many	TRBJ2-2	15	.	CATSRGTANTGELFF	TGTGCCACCAGCCGGGGGACAGCGAACACCGGGGAGCTGTTTTTT
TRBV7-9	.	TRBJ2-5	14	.	CASSPGGGLETQYF	TGTGCCAGCAGCCCTGGGGGGGGGCTCGAGACCCAGTACTTC
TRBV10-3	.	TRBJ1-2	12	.	CTIKISGDCYTF	TGTACCATCAAGATTTCAGGGGATTGCTACACCTTC
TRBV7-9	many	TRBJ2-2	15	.	CASSFYSANTGELFF	TGTGCCAGCAGCTTTTATAGCGCGAACACCGGGGAGCTGTTTTTT
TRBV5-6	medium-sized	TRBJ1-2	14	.	CASSLWGGSLGYTF	TGTGCCAGCAGCTTGTGGGGAGGCAGTTTGGGCTACACCTTC
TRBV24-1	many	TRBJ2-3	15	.	CATTSSSSTSDTQYF	TGTGCCACTACCTCCTCTTCGAGTACCTCAGATACGCAGTATTTT
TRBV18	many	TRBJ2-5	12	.	CASSLETETQYF	TGTGCCAGCTCACTGGAAACGGAGACCCAGTACTTC
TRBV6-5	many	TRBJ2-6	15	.	CASSSVRPGANVLTF	TGTGCCAGCAGTTCAGTACGCCCTGGGGCCAACGTCCTGACTTTC
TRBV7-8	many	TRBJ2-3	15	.	CASSLGSHSTDTQYF	TGTGCCAGCAGCTTGGGCAGCCATAGCACAGATACGCAGTATTTT
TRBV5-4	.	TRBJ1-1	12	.	CASSFGVYEAFF	TGTGCCAGCAGCTTCGGTGTATATGAAGCTTTCTTT
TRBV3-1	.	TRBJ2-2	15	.	CASRGGSGATGELFF	TGTGCCAGCAGAGGGGGTAGCGGAGCTACCGGGGAGCTGTTTTTT
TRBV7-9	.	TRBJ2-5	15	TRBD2	CASSEGLADKETQYF	TGTGCCAGCAGCGAAGGACTAGCGGACAAAGAGACCCAGTACTTC
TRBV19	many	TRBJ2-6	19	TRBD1	CASSWDDRGRLSGANVLTF	TGTGCCAGTAGTTGGGACGACAGGGGCCGGTTATCTGGGGCCAACGTCCTGACTTTC
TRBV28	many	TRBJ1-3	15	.	CASSLGDYSGNTIYF	TGTGCCAGCAGTTTAGGTGACTACTCTGGAAACACCATATATTTT
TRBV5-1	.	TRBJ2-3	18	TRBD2	CASSLAAGGLYMADTQYF	TGCGCCAGCAGCTTGGCTGCGGGAGGGCTCTATATGGCAGATACGCAGTATTTT
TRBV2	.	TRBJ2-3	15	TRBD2	CASSRLASSTDTHYF	TGTGCCAGCAGTAGACTAGCGTCTAGCACGGATACGCATTATTTT
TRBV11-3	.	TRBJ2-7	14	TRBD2	CASSRGLAGYEQYF	TGTGCCAGCAGCCGTGGACTAGCGGGCTACGAGCAGTACTTC